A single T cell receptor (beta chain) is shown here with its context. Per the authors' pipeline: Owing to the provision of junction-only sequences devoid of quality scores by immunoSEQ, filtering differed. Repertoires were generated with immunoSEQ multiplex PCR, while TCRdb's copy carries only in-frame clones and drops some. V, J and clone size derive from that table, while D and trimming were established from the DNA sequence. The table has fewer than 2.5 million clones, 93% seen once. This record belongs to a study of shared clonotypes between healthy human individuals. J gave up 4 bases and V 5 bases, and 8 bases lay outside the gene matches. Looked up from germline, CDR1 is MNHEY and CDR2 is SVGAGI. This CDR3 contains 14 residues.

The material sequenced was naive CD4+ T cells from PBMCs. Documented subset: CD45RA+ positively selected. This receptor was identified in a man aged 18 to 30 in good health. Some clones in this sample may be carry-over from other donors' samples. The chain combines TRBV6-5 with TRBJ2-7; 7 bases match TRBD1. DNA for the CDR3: TGTGCCAGCAGTATTTACAGGGGCGGGTACGAGCAGTACTTC. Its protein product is CASSIYRGGYEQYF.